Presented here are 12 T cell receptor beta chains from one specimen sequenced in a study of CD8+CD57+ T cells in acquired aplastic anemia. All sequencing subjects had displayed CD8+CD57+ cell expansion on flow cytometry. It was genomic DNA that served as the template for profiling TCR beta VDJ and CDR3. From the reads, TCRdb called clonotypes with MiXCR, one entry per CDR3 protein. This table has 260,000 or so distinct CDR3 sequences, approximately 80% appearing once. Material for sequencing was sorted CD4+, CD8+, or CD8+CD57+ T cells (not recorded which) from PBMCs. Receptors originate from a human donor with aplastic anemia.

The CDR3 spells CASRTPRQANLAQLYV. The CDR3, as DNA: TGTGCCAGCAGGACACCGAGACAGGCGAACCTGGCCCAGCTCTACGTC. This sequence joins TRBV19 and TRBJ2-7; TRBD1 might be the D (6 bases). In germline, CDR1 is LNHDA, CDR2 SQIVND (reference sequence). Trimming pared 9 bases from V and 13 bases from J, leaving 34 bases between. The length of the CDR3 is 16 residues.

A few counts support this clonotype. The chain is built from TRBV19 and TRBJ2-5; 8 bases agree with TRBD2. Germline CDR1 LNHDA, CDR2 SQIVND (reference sequence). There are 14 residues in the CDR3. After removal of 0 bases from V and 5 bases from J, the junction contained 2 bases not matched to a gene. This CDR3 is CASSIDGGGETQYF. In DNA, the CDR3 is TGTGCCAGTAGTATAGATGGCGGGGGGGAGACCCAGTACTTC.

The chain carries TRBV7-2 and TRBJ2-5, with D tentatively TRBD2 (5 bases). Germline values: CDR1 SGHTA, CDR2 FQGNSA. V lost 1 base and J 1 base, leaving 10 bases between the germline ends. The CDR3 runs 15 residues. The CDR3 sequence: CASSLELVFQETQYF. The DNA of the CDR3 is TGTGCCAGCAGCTTAGAACTAGTCTTCCAAGAGACCCAGTACTTC.

Only one count was recorded for this clonotype. V usage is TRBV7-3 and J usage is TRBJ2-1, with 10 bases lining up with TRBD2. Trimming at V came to 3 bases and at J to 12 bases, leaving 14 bases not matched to a gene. The germline V gene encodes CDR1 SGHTA and CDR2 FQGTGA. This CDR3 contains 16 residues. The CDR3 loop reads CASSFERSGGANVQFF. The CDR3 nucleotides read TGTGCCAGCAGCTTTGAGAGAAGCGGGGGGGCCAACGTGCAGTTCTTC.

The chain combines TRBV7-6 with TRBJ1-5; no clear D. Germline V lookup: CDR1 SGHVS, CDR2 FNYEAQ. CDR3 length equals 15 residues. Deletions cut 5 bases from V and 16 bases from J, with 27 bases between. The CDR3 loop is CASSVGTGGRLLGHF. The CDR3 DNA follows: TGTGCCAGCAGCGTAGGTACCGGCGGGCGTCTGCTTGGACATTTT.

Turning to this clonotype: The junction and the germline gene differ at one end; a read error may be behind it. V usage is TRBV7-8 and J usage is TRBJ2-7; D is possibly TRBD2 (5 bases). Germline-derived CDR1 and CDR2 are SGHVS and FQNEAQ. The CDR3 loop spans 15 amino acids. The CDR3 bases are TGTGCCAGCAGCTTGGTGGGGAGTAGCGCTACGGAGCATTACTTC. Protein: CASSLVGSSATEHYF. The complete variable domain, with remaining parts taken from reference TRBV7-8 and TRBJ2-7, reads GAGVSQSPRYKVAKRGQDVALRCDPISGHVSLFWYQQALGQGPEFLTYFQNEAQLDKSGLPSDRFFAERPEGSVSTLKIQRTQQEDSAVYLCASSLVGSSATEHYFGPGTRLTVT.

This sequence joins TRBV10-3 and TRBJ2-5, with a tentative D call TRBD1 (5 bases). From germline, CDR1 is ENHRY and CDR2 SYGVKD. The V and J ends lost 4 bases and 5 bases respectively, with 17 bases between them. The CDR3 is 15 amino acids. The CDR3 bases are TGTGCCATCAGTGGAACAGGCGGTGTGATCGAGACCCAGTACTTC. It codes for CAISGTGGVIETQYF.

This clonotype was seen only a few times. The chain recombines TRBV24-1 with TRBJ1-2; D might be TRBD1 (5 bases). V gave up 12 bases and J gave up 0 bases, with 19 bases separating them. Germline lookup yields CDR1 KGHDR and CDR2 SFDVKD. This CDR3 has 15 amino acids. The CDR3 DNA is TGTGCCCCCCCACCTGGGGGAGAGGCTAACTATGGCTACACCTTC. It codes for CAPPPGGEANYGYTF.

The CDR3 region is CASSVGQGVRGYTF. In DNA, the CDR3 is TGTGCCAGCAGCGTGGGACAGGGGGTGAGGGGCTACACCTTC. The chain recombines TRBV9 with TRBJ1-2; TRBD1 matches at 11 bases. The germline CDR1 and CDR2 sequences are SGDLS and YYNGEE. The CDR3 is made up of 14 amino acids. V lost 2 bases, J lost 8 bases, and 5 bases stayed unmatched.

The CDR3 sequence: CASSPSEVNNSPLHF. In nucleotides, the CDR3 is TGTGCCAGCAGCCCAAGTGAGGTGAATAATTCACCCCTCCACTTT. J is TRBJ1-6 and V is TRBV2; D is unclear. This CDR3 comprises 15 residues. V was clipped by 6 bases and J by 5 bases, with 14 bases between them. Germline V CDR1 and CDR2: SNHLY, FYNNEI.

This clonotype has only a few counts. The J gene is TRBJ2-1, the V gene TRBV25-1; D tentatively reads TRBD1 or TRBD2 (5 bases each). CDR1 is MGHDK and CDR2 is SYGVNS in the germline V gene. V lost 6 bases and J lost 9, with 15 bases in between. The CDR3 is 13 amino acids. The CDR3 region is CASSDTDGAEQFF. DNA of the CDR3: TGTGCCAGCAGCGACACCGACGGGGCTGAGCAGTTCTTC.

As concerns this clonotype: At one of its ends the junction is not consistent with the germline gene, which may arise from a read error. The CDR3 protein is CASRAGEPPDTQYF. The CDR3 region has the DNA TGTGCTAGCAGGGCGGGGGAACCTCCGGATACGCAGTATTTT. V is TRBV7-9 and J is TRBJ2-3; 7 nucleotides match TRBD2. CDR3 length equals 14 residues. Germline values: CDR1 SEHNR, CDR2 FQNEAQ (reference sequence).